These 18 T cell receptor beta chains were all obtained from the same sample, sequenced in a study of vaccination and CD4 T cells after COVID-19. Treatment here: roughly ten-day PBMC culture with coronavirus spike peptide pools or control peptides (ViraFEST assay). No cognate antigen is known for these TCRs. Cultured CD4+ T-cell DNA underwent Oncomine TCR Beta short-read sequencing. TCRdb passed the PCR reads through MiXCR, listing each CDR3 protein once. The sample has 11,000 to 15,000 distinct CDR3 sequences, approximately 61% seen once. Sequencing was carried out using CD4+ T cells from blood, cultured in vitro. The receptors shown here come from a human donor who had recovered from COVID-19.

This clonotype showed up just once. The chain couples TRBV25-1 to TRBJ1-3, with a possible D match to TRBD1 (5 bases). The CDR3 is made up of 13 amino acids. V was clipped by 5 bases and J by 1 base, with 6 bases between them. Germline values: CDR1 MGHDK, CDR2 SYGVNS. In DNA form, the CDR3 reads TGTGCCAGCAGTACAGGATCTGGAAACACCATATATTTT. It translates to CASSTGSGNTIYF.

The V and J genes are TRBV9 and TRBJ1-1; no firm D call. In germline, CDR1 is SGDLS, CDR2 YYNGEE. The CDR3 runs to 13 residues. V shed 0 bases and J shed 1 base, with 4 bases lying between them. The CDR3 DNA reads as TGTGCCAGCAGCGTAGGGTCGAACACTGAAGCTTTCTTT. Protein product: CASSVGSNTEAFF.

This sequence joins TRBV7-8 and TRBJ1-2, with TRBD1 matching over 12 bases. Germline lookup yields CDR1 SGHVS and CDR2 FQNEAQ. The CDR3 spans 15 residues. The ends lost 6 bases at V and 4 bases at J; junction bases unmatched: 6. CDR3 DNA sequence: TGTGCCAGCAGGCAGGGACAGGGGGCTCCCTATGGCTACACCTTC. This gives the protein CASRQGQGAPYGYTF.

As DNA, the CDR3 is TGTGCCAGCAGTGATACCACTTGGGCGGGAGGAGAGACCCAGTACTTC. This encodes CASSDTTWAGGETQYF. V is TRBV2 and J is TRBJ2-5, with 8 bases fitting TRBD2. The junction had 10 bases not matched to a gene; V was cut back by 3 bases and J by 4 bases. Germline V gives CDR1 SNHLY, CDR2 FYNNEI. The CDR3 totals 16 residues.

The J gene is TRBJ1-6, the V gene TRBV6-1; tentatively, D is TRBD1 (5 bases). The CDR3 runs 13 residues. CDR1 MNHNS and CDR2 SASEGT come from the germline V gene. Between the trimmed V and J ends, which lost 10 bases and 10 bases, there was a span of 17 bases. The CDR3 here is CATGGGVGSPLHF. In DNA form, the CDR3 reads TGTGCCACCGGGGGTGGGGTAGGATCACCCCTCCACTTT.

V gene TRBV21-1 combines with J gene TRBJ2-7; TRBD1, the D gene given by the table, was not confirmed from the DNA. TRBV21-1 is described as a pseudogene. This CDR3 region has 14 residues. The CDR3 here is CASSKNQTVYEQYF. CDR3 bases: TGTGCCAGCAGCAAGAACCAGACAGTCTACGAGCAGTACTTC.

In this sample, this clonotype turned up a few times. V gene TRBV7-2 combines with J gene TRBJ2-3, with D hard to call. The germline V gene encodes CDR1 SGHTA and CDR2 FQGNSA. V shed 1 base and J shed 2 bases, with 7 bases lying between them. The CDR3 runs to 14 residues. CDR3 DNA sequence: TGTGCCAGCAGCTTAGGCGGAGCCACAGATACGCAGTATTTT. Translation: CASSLGGATDTQYF. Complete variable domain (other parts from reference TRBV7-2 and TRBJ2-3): GAGVSQSPSNKVTEKGKDVELRCDPISGHTALYWYRQSLGQGLEFLIYFQGNSAPDKSGLPSDRFSAERTGGSVSTLTIQRTQQEDSAVYLCASSLGGATDTQYFGPGTRLTVL.

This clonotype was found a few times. CDR3 residues: CASSSGVVGSTEAFF. The CDR3 DNA sequence: TGTGCCAGCAGTTCCGGGGTGGTTGGGTCCACTGAAGCTTTCTTT. The chain has TRBV27 and TRBJ1-1, with no clear D. The V gene lost 4 bases and the J gene lost 4 bases, with 16 bases spanning the gap. Germline values: CDR1 MNHEY, CDR2 SMNVEV (reference sequence). The CDR3 spans 15 residues.

Here the CDR3 DNA reads TGTGCCAGCAGGGAGGACAGGACCTATGGCTACACCTTC. This translates into CASREDRTYGYTF. The chain links TRBV2 to TRBJ1-2, with 7 bases fitting TRBD1. CDR3 size: 13 residues. V trimming: 6 bases; J trimming: 4 bases; junction bases outside the gene matches: 5. Per germline, CDR1 SNHLY and CDR2 FYNNEI.

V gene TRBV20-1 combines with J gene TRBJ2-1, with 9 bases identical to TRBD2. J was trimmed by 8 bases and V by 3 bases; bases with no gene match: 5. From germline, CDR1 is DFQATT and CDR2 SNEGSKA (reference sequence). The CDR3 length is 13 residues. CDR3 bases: TGCAGTGCTAGGGCTAGCGGGAAGGATGAGCAGTTCTTC. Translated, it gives CSARASGKDEQFF.

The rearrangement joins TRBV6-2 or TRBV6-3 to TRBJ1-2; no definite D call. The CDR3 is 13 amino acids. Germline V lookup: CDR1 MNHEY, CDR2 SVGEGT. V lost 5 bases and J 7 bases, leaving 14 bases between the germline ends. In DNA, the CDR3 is TGTGCCAGCAGTCGCTCAAACTGGAGTGGCTACACCTTC. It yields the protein CASSRSNWSGYTF.

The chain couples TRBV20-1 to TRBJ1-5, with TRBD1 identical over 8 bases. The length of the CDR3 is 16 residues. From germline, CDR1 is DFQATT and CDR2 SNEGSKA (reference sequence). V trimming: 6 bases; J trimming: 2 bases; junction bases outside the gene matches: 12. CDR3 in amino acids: CSAVTAGGIGNQPQHF. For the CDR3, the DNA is TGCAGTGCCGTCACCGCAGGGGGCATTGGCAATCAGCCCCAGCATTTT.

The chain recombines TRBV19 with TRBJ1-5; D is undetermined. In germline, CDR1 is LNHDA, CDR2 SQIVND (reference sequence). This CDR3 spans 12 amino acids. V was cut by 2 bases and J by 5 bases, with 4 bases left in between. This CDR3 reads CASSIRDQPQHF. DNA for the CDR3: TGTGCCAGTAGTATAAGGGATCAGCCCCAGCATTTT. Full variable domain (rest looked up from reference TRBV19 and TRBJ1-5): DGGITQSPKYLFRKEGQNVTLSCEQNLNHDAMYWYRQDPGQGLRLIYYSQIVNDFQKGDIAEGYSVSREKKESFPLTVTSAQKNPTAFYLCASSIRDQPQHFGDGTRLSIL.

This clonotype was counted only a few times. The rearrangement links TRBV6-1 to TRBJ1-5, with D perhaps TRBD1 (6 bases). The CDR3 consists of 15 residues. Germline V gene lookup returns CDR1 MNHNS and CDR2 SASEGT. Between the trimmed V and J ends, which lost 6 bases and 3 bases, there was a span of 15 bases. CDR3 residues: CASSRGTGINQPQHF. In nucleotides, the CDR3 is TGTGCCAGCAGCCGGGGCACAGGGATCAATCAGCCCCAGCATTTT.

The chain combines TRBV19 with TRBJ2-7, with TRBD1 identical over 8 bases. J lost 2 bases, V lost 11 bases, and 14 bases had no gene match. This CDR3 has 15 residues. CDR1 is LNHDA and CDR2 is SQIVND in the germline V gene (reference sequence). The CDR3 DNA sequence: TGTGCCGCCCTAACCCGACAGGGGAGTCCCTACGAGCAGTACTTC. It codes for CAALTRQGSPYEQYF.

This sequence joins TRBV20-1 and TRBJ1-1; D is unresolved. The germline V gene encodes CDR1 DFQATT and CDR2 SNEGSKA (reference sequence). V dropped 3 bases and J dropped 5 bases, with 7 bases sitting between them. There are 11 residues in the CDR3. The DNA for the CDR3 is TGCAGTGCTAGTACATGGACTGAAGCTTTCTTT. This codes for CSASTWTEAFF.

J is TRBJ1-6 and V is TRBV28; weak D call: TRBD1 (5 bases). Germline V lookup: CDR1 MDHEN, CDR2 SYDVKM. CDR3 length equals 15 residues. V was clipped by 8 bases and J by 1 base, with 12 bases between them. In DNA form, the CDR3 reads TGTGCCAGCCGTCCCCAGGGATCCTATAATTCACCCCTCCACTTT. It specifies CASRPQGSYNSPLHF.

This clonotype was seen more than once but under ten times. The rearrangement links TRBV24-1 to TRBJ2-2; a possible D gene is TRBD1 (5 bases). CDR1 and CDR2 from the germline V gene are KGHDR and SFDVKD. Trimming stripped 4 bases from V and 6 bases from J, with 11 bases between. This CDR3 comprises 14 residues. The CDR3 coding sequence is TGTGCCACCAGTGAGGGTACAGGTCCCGGGGAGCTGTTTTTT. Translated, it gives CATSEGTGPGELFF.